This is a list of T cell receptor beta chains from one sample in a study of blood T cell repertoires in COVID-19. Measured with immunoSEQ multiplex PCR; TCRdb has only the in-frame clones, and not every one. The sample holds approximately 58,000 clones, 77% seen once. Sequencing was performed on peripheral blood. Receptor source: a man in his 70s with active or convalescent COVID-19. Each CDR3 is given with its conserved first and last residue. D genes are given only for firm matches. Only some rows state a clone size, as once, few, many or a class for expanded clones.

.	.	TRBV7-2	TRBJ1-2	CASSLEAVIDYGYTF	TGTGCCAGCAGCTTAGAAGCGGTGATAGACTATGGCTACACCTTC
.	.	TRBV7-8	TRBJ1-1	CASSLGRRNTEAFF	TGTGCCAGCAGCTTAGGGAGGAGGAACACTGAAGCTTTCTTT
.	.	TRBV7-3	TRBJ1-1	CASSLTGDPMNTEAFF	TGTGCCAGCAGCTTAACCGGGGATCCAATGAACACTGAAGCTTTCTTT
.	.	TRBV11-2	TRBJ1-6	CASSTLRGLGSPLHF	TGTGCCAGCAGTACCCTCAGGGGATTAGGTTCACCCCTCCACTTT
.	TRBD1	TRBV7-9	TRBJ1-4	CASSPRTGGNEKLFF	TGTGCCAGCAGCCCCCGGACAGGGGGGAATGAAAAACTGTTTTTT
.	.	TRBV11-3	TRBJ2-6	CASSPGPPGANVLTF	TGTGCCAGCAGCCCTGGGCCTCCTGGGGCCAACGTCCTGACTTTC
.	TRBD2	TRBV7-9	TRBJ2-3	CASSISRAAGGLSTDTQYF	TGTGCCAGCAGCATCTCCCGGGCGGCGGGAGGGCTTAGCACAGATACGCAGTATTTT
.	.	TRBV2	TRBJ1-4	CASSVHRRDEKLFF	TGTGCCAGCAGTGTGCATAGGAGGGATGAAAAACTGTTTTTT
.	TRBD1	TRBV18	TRBJ2-7	CASSPPFGQAYEQYF	TGTGCCAGCTCACCACCCTTTGGACAGGCCTACGAGCAGTACTTC
.	TRBD1	TRBV6-5	TRBJ1-1	CASSHRQGWRTEAFF	TGTGCCAGCAGTCACCGACAGGGTTGGCGCACTGAAGCTTTCTTT
.	.	TRBV11-2	TRBJ1-1	CASGLPRGAGTEAFF	TGTGCCAGCGGTCTCCCCCGGGGAGCGGGCACTGAAGCTTTCTTT
.	.	TRBV7-2	TRBJ1-4	CASSLASVNEKLFF	TGTGCCAGCAGCTTAGCGTCCGTGAATGAAAAACTGTTTTTT
few	.	TRBV7-2	TRBJ1-5	CASSQGGGGNQPQHF	TGTGCCAGCAGCCAAGGGGGAGGGGGCAATCAGCCCCAGCATTTT
.	.	TRBV2	TRBJ1-5	CASSATGLYQPQHF	TGTGCCAGCAGTGCTACAGGGCTTTACCAGCCCCAGCATTTT
once	.	TRBV30	TRBJ1-1	CAWSVGRDTEAFF	TGTGCCTGGAGTGTTGGGAGGGACACTGAAGCTTTCTTT
.	.	TRBV25-1	TRBJ1-4	CATTGTFNEKLFF	TGTGCCACCACTGGGACATTCAATGAAAAACTGTTTTTT
.	TRBD1	TRBV19	TRBJ1-4	CASSLQGQGGEKLFF	TGTGCCAGTTCTCTTCAAGGACAGGGGGGAGAAAAACTGTTTTTT
.	TRBD2	TRBV19	TRBJ2-7	CASSIDGAGGFSSYEQYF	TGTGCCAGTAGTATAGATGGGGCGGGAGGCTTCAGCTCCTACGAGCAGTACTTC
.	TRBD2	TRBV7-3	TRBJ2-3	CASSPGGLSTDTQYF	TGTGCCAGCAGCCCGGGGGGGCTTAGCACAGATACGCAGTATTTT
.	TRBD1	TRBV24-1	TRBJ1-1	CATAGTGGMNTEAFF	TGTGCCACCGCCGGGACAGGGGGAATGAACACTGAAGCTTTCTTT
few	.	TRBV5-1	TRBJ2-1	CASSLADFPGVEQFF	TGCGCCAGCAGCTTGGCGGACTTCCCAGGGGTTGAGCAGTTCTTC
.	.	TRBV4-2	TRBJ2-3	CASSQERYFRTQYF	TGTGCCAGCAGCCAAGAGAGGTACTTTCGTACGCAGTATTTT
.	.	TRBV30	TRBJ1-6	CAWSSRGGGSPLHF	TGTGCCTGGAGTAGTAGGGGGGGCGGTTCACCCCTCCACTTT
.	TRBD2	TRBV7-2	TRBJ2-5	CASSPSGETQYF	TGTGCCAGCAGCCCTAGCGGGGAGACCCAGTACTTC
.	TRBD1	TRBV10-3	TRBJ1-6	CAISESRQGANSPLHF	TGTGCCATCAGTGAGTCGAGACAGGGGGCTAATTCACCCCTCCACTTT
.	.	TRBV7-9	TRBJ2-2	CASSLMGAETGELFF	TGTGCCAGCAGCTTAATGGGGGCCGAGACCGGGGAGCTGTTTTTT
.	TRBD1	TRBV28	TRBJ1-1	CASSSPKRQGMWTEAFF	TGTGCCAGCAGCTCACCCAAAAGACAGGGGATGTGGACTGAAGCTTTCTTT
.	.	TRBV27	TRBJ2-7	CASSLSQGGFVEQYF	TGTGCCAGCAGTTTATCCCAGGGCGGTTTTGTCGAGCAGTACTTC
.	.	TRBV29-1	TRBJ1-1	CSVSRGQAEAFF	TGCAGCGTTTCCCGAGGGCAGGCTGAAGCTTTCTTT